This T cell receptor (beta chain) was sequenced for a study of blood T cell repertoires in COVID-19. The wider study: The United States, Italy and Spain were the sources of the acute and convalescent COVID-19 samples. T cells, B-cell-depleted T cells, or PBMCs provided the cDNA or gDNA that served as material.

In the authors' methods: How many nucleated cells were present was estimated from reference gene primer amplification. Sequencing used immunoSEQ multiplex PCR; TCRdb keeps in-frame clones, though not all of them. D and trimming were read from the DNA, whereas the V and J calls and clone size are those reported in that table. The data contain around 200,000 clones, roughly 84% of them singletons. This CDR3 spans 15 amino acids. Germline trimming cut 0 bases from V and 2 bases from J; bases unmatched to any gene: 4. Germline values: CDR1 LGHNA, CDR2 YNFKEQ. The sequence was collected from a woman of 80 years or more with acute or convalescent COVID-19. The chain links TRBV4-2 to TRBJ2-7; 7 bases agree with TRBD1. Specimen: peripheral blood. The CDR3 sequence is CASSQEWQGAYEQYF. For the CDR3, the DNA is TGTGCCAGCAGCCAAGAGTGGCAGGGGGCCTACGAGCAGTACTTC.